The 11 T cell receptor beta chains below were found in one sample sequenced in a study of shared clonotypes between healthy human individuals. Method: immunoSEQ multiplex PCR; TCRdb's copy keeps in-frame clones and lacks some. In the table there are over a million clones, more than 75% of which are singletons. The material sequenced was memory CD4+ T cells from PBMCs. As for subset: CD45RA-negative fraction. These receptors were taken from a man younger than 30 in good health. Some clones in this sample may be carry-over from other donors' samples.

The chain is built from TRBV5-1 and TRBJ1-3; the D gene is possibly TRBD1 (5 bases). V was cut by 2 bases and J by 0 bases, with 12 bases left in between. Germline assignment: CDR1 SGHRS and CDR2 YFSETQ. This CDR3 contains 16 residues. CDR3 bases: TGCGCCAGCAGCTTAGAGACGGGGCCCTCTGGAAACACCATATATTTT. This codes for CASSLETGPSGNTIYF.

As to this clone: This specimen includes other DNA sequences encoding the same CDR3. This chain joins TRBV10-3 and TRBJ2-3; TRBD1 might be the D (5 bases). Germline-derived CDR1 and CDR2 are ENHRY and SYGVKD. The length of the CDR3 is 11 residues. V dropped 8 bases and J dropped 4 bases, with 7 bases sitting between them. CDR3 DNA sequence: TGTGCCATCCAGGGCGCAGATACGCAGTATTTT. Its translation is CAIQGADTQYF.

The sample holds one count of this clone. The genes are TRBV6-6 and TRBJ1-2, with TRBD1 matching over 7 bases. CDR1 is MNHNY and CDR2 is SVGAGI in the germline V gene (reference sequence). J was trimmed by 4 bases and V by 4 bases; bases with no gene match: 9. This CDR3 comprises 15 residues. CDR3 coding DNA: TGTGCCAGCAGTTTTGACAGGGTCGGCGGCTATGGCTACACCTTC. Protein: CASSFDRVGGYGYTF.

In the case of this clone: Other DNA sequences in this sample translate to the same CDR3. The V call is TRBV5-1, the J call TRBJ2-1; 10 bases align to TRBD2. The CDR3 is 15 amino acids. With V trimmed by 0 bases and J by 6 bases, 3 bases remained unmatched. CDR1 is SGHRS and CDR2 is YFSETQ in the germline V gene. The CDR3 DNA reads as TGCGCCAGCAGCTTGGGTCTAGCGGGAGTCAATGAGCAGTTCTTC. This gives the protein CASSLGLAGVNEQFF.

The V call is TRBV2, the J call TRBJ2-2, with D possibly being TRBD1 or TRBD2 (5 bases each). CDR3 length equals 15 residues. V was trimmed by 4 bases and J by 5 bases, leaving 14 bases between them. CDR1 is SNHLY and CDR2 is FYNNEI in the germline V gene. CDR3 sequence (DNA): TGTGCCAGCAGTGGCCAGGGAGAGGCAACCGGGGAGCTGTTTTTT. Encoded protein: CASSGQGEATGELFF.

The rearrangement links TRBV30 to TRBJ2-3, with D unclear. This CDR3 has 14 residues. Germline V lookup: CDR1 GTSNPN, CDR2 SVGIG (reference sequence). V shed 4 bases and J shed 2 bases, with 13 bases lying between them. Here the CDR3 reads CAWTLGRSTDTQYF. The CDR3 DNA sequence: TGTGCCTGGACCCTAGGTCGTTCCACAGATACGCAGTATTTT.

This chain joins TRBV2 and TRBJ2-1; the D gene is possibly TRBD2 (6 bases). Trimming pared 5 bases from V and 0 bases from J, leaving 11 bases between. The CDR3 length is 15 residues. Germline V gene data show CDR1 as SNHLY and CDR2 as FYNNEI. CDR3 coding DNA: TGTGCCAGCAGTTTAGCGGAGAGCTCCTACAATGAGCAGTTCTTC. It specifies CASSLAESSYNEQFF.

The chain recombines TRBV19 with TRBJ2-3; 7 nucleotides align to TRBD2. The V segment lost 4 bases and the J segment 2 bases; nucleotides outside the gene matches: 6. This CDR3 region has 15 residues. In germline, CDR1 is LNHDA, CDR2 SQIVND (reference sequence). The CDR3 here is CASSSPGGATDTQYF. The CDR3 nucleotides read TGTGCCAGTAGTAGCCCGGGAGGTGCCACAGATACGCAGTATTTT.

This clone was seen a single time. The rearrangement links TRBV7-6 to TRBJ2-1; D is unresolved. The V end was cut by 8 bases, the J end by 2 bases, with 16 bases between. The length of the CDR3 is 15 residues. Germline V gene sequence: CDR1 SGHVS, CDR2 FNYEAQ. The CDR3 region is CASGRSGYPYNEQFF. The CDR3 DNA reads TGTGCCAGCGGTAGGTCGGGCTATCCCTACAATGAGCAGTTCTTC. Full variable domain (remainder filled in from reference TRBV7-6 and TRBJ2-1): GAGVSQSPRYKVTKRGQDVALRCDPISGHVSLYWYRQALGQGPEFLTYFNYEAQQDKSGLPNDRFSAERPEGSISTLTIQRTEQRDSAMYRCASGRSGYPYNEQFFGPGTRLTVL.

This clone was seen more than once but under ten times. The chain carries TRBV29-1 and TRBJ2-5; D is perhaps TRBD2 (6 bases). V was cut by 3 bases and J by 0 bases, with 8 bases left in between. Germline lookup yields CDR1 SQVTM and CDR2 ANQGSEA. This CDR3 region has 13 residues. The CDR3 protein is CSVELAYQETQYF. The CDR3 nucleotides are TGCAGCGTTGAGCTAGCGTACCAAGAGACCCAGTACTTC.

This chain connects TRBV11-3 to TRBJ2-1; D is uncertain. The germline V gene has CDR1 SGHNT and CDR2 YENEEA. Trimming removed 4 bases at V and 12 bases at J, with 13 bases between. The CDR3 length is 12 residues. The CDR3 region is CASSSRSHRQFF. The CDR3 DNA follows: TGTGCCAGCAGCTCGCGATCACATAGGCAGTTCTTC.